This record looks at one T cell receptor beta chain sequence and its context. Its antigen is not known. Trimming left V 4 bases short and J 7 bases short, with 18 bases between. The CDR3 has 15 amino acids. The V gene's germline CDR1 is SGHRS and CDR2 YFSETQ. PCR was performed using 60 Vbeta and 13 Jbeta primers. TCRdb keeps only in-frame clones here, not all; method: immunoSEQ multiplex PCR. Here the sample spans some 110,000 clones, over 9.5% being singletons. This specimen comes from a study of cytomegalovirus exposure and HLA in healthy donors. Study results and caveats: One later analysis reportedly identified an Asian-associated ancestry cluster that showed fewer N-insertions than the roughly 640-donor mean. Accurate predictions that matched the HLA-A and HLA-B alleles of most subjects were reportedly made from TCR beta sequences.

The V gene is TRBV5-1, the J gene TRBJ2-1, with TRBD2 as a possible D gene (5 bases). Sequenced sample: PBMCs. This TCR derives from a man aged 35-49 years in good health and CMV-seropositive. The CDR3 region has the DNA TGCGCCAGCAGCCCCTGGGAGAGGGATGGTAATGAGCAGTTCTTC. It yields the protein CASSPWERDGNEQFF.